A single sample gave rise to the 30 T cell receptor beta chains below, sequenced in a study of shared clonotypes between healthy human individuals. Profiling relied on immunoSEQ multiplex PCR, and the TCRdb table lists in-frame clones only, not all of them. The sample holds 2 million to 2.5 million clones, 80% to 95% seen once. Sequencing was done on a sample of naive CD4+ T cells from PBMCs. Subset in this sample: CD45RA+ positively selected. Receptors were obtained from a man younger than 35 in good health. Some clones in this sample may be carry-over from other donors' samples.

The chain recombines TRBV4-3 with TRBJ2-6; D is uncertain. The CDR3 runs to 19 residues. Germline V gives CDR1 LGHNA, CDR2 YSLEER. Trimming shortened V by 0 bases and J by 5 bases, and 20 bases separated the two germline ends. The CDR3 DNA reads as TGCGCCAGCAGCCAAGATGGTCCAGATAGGCTGCTCTGGGCCAACGTCCTGACTTTC. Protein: CASSQDGPDRLLWANVLTF.

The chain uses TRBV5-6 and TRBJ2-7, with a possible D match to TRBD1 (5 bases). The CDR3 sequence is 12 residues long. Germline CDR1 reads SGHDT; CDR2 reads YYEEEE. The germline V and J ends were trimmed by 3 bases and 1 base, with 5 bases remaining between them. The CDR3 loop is CASSSGSYEQYF. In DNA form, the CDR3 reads TGTGCCAGCAGCTCAGGGTCCTACGAGCAGTACTTC.

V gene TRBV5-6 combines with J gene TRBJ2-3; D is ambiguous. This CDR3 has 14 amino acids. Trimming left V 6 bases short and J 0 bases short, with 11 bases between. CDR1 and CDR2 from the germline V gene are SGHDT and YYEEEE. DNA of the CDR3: TGTGCCAGCAACCTGGCCGGGAGCACAGATACGCAGTATTTT. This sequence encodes CASNLAGSTDTQYF.

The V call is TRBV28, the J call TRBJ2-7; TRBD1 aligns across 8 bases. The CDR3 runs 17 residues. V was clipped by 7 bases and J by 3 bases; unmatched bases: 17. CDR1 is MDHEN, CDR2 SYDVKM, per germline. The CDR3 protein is CASTPLLLWDRNYEQYF. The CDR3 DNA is TGTGCCAGCACTCCCTTGTTATTGTGGGACAGGAACTACGAGCAGTACTTC.

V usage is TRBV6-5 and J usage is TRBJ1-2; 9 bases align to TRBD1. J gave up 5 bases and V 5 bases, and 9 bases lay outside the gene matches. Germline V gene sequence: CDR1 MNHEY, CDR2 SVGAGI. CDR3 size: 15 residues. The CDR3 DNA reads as TGTGCCAGCAGTCCTTACAGGGGGCAATCGTATGGCTACACCTTC. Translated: CASSPYRGQSYGYTF.

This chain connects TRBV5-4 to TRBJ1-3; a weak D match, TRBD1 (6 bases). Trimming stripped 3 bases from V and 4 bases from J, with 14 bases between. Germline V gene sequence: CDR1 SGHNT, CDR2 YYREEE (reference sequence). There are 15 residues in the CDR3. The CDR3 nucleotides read TGTGCCAGCAGCTACCCAACAGGGTACGGAAACACCATATATTTT. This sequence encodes CASSYPTGYGNTIYF.

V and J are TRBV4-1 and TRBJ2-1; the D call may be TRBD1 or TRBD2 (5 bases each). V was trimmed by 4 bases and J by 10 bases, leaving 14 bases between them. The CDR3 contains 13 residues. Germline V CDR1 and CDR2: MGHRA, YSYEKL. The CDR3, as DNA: TGCGCCAGCAGCCGGGGGTGGAGCATCGAGCAGTTCTTC. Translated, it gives CASSRGWSIEQFF.

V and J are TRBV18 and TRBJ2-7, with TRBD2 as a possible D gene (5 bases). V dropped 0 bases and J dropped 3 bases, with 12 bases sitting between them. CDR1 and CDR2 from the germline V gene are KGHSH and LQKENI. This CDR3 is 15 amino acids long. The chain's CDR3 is CASSPPGKVVYEQYF. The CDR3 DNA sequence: TGTGCCAGCTCACCACCCGGGAAGGTTGTCTACGAGCAGTACTTC.

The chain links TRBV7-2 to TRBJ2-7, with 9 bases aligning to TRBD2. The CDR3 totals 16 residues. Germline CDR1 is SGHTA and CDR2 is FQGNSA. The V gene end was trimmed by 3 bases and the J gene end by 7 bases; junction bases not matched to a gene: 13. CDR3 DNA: TGTGCCAGCAGCTTTCGGCGGGAGGGCCCTTTGGGGGAGCAGTACTTC. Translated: CASSFRREGPLGEQYF.

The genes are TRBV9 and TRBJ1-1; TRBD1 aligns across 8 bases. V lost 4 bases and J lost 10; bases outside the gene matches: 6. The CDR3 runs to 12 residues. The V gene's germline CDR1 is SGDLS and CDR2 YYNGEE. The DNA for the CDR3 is TGTGCCAGCAGCCCCCGAGACAGGGGAGCTTTCTTT. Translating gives CASSPRDRGAFF. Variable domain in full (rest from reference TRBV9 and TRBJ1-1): DSGVTQTPKHLITATGQRVTLRCSPRSGDLSVYWYQQSLDQGLQFLIQYYNGEERAKGNILERFSAQQFPDLHSELNLSSLELGDSALYFCASSPRDRGAFFGQGTRLTVV.

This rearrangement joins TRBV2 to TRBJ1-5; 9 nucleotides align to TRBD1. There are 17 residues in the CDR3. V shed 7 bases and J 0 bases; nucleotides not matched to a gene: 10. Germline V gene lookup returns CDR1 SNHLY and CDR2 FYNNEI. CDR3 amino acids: CASMSTGGYYSNQPQHF. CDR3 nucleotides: TGTGCCAGCATGTCGACAGGGGGTTATTATAGCAATCAGCCCCAGCATTTT.

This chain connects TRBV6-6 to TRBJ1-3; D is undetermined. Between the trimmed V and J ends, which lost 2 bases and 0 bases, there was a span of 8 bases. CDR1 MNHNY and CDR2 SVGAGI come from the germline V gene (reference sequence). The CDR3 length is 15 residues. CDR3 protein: CASSYPGSSGNTIYF. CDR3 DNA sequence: TGTGCCAGCAGTTACCCGGGCAGCTCTGGAAACACCATATATTTT.

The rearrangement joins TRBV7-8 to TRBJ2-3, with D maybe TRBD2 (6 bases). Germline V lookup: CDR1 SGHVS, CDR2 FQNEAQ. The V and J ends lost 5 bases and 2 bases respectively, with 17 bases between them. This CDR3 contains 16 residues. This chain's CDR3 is CASSPFSAGSTDTQYF. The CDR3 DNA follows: TGTGCCAGCAGCCCCTTTTCGGCGGGGTCCACAGATACGCAGTATTTT.

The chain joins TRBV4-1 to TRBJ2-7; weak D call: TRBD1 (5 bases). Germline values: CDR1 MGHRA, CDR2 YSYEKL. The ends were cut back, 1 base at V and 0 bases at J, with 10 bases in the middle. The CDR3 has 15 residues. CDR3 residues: CASSQGRQNSYEQYF. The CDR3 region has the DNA TGCGCCAGCAGCCAAGGGAGACAGAACTCCTACGAGCAGTACTTC.

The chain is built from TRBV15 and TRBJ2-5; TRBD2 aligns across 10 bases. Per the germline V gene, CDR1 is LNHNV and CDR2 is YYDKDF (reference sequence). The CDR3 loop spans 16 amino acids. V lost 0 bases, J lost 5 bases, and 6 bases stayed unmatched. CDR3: CATSREGLAGVETQYF. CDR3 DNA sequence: TGTGCCACCAGCAGAGAAGGGCTAGCGGGAGTGGAGACCCAGTACTTC.

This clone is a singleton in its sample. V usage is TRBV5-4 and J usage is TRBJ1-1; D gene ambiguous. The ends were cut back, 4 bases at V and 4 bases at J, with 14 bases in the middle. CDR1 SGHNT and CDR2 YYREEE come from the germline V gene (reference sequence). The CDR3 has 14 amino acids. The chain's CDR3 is CASSPDMLPTEAFF. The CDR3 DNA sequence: TGTGCCAGCAGCCCAGACATGCTGCCCACTGAAGCTTTCTTT.

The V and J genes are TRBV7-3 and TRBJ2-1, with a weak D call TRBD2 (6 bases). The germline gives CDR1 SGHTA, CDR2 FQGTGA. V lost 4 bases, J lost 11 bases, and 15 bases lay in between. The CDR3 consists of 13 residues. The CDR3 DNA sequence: TGTGCCAGCAGCTGGGGGGACCTACGCCAGCAGTTCTTC. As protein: CASSWGDLRQQFF.

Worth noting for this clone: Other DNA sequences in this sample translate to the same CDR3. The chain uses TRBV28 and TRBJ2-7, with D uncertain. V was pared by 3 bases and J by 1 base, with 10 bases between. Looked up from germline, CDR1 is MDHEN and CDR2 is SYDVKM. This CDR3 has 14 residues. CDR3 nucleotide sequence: TGTGCCAGCAGTTTGGTGTCTTCTTCCTACGAGCAGTACTTC. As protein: CASSLVSSSYEQYF. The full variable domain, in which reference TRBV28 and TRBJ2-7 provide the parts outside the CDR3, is DVKVTQSSRYLVKRTGEKVFLECVQDMDHENMFWYRQDPGLGLRLIYFSYDVKMKEKGDIPEGYSVSREKKERFSLILESASTNQTSMYLCASSLVSSSYEQYFGPGTRLTVT.

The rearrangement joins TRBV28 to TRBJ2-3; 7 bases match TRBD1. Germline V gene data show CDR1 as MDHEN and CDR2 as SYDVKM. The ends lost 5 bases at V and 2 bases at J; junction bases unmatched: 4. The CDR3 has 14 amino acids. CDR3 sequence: CASSMGQTTDTQYF. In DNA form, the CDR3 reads TGTGCCAGCAGTATGGGACAGACCACAGATACGCAGTATTTT.

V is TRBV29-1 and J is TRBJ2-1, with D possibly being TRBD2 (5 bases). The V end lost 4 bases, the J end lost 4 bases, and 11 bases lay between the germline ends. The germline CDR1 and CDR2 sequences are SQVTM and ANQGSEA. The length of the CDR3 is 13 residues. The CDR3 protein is CSVGGSGYNEQFF. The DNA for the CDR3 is TGCAGCGTTGGTGGGTCGGGGTACAATGAGCAGTTCTTC.

CDR3 residues: CASRWDLGNTIYF. The CDR3 DNA reads as TGTGCCAGCCGATGGGACCTGGGGAACACCATATATTTT. This chain connects TRBV2 to TRBJ1-3; maybe TRBD1 (5 bases). V was shortened by 8 bases and J by 7 bases, with 15 bases between the two germline ends. The CDR3 consists of 13 residues. Per germline, CDR1 SNHLY and CDR2 FYNNEI.

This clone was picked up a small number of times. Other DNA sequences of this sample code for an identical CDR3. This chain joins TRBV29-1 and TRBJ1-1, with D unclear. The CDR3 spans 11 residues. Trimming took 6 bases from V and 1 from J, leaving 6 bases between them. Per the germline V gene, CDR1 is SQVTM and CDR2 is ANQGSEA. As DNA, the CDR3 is TGCAGCGTCCTGAAGAACACTGAAGCTTTCTTT. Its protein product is CSVLKNTEAFF. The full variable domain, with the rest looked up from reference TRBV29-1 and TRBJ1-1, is SAVISQKPSRDICQRGTSLTIQCQVDSQVTMMFWYRQQPGQSLTLIATANQGSEATYESGFVIDKFPISRPNLTFSTLTVSNMSPEDSSIYLCSVLKNTEAFFGQGTRLTVV.

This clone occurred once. CDR3 coding DNA: TGTGCCAGCAGTCCATCCTCTGCCCGCCCTAATGAAAAACTGTTTTTT. As protein: CASSPSSARPNEKLFF. The rearrangement joins TRBV28 to TRBJ1-4, with unresolved D. Looked up from germline, CDR1 is MDHEN and CDR2 is SYDVKM. The CDR3 has 16 residues. The V and J ends lost 5 bases and 3 bases respectively, with 16 bases between them.

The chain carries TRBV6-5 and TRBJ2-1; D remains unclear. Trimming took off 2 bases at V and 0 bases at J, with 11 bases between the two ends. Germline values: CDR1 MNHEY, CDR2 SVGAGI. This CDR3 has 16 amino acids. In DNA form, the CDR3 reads TGTGCCAGCAGTTACGGTCCTCCTAGCTCCTACAATGAGCAGTTCTTC. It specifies CASSYGPPSSYNEQFF.

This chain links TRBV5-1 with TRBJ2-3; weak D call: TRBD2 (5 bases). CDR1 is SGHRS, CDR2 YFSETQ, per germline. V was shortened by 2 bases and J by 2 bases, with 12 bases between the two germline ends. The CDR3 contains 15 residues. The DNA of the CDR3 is TGCGCCAGCAGCTTCTTAGGACTCGCCACAGATACGCAGTATTTT. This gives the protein CASSFLGLATDTQYF.

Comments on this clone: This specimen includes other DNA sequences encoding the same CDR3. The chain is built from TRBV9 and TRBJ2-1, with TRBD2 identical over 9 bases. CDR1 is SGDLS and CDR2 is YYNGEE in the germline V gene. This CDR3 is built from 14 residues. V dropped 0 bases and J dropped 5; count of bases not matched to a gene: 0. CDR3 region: CASSVGLADNEQFF. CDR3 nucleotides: TGTGCCAGCAGCGTAGGACTAGCGGACAATGAGCAGTTCTTC.

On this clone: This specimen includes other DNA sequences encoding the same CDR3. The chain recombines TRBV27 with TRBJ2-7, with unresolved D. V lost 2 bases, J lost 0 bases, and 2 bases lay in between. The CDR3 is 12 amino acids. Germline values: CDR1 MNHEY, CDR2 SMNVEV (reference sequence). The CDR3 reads CASSLNSYEQYF. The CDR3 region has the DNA TGTGCCAGCAGTTTAAACTCCTACGAGCAGTACTTC.

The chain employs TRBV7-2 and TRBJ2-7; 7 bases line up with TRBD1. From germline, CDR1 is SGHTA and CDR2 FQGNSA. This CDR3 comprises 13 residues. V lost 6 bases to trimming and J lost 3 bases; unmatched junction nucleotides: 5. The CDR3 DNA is TGTGCCAGCAGTAAGGGGGCCAGCTACGAGCAGTACTTC. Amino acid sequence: CASSKGASYEQYF.

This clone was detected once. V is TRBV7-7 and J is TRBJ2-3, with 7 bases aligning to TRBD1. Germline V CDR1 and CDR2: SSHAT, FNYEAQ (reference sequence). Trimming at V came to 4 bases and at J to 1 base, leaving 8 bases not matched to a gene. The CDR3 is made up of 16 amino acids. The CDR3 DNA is TGTGCCAGCAGCTCGGGACACAGGGGTGGCACAGATACGCAGTATTTT. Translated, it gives CASSSGHRGGTDTQYF.

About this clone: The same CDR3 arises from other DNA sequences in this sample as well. CDR3 sequence: CASSPGQNTDTQYF. In DNA form, the CDR3 reads TGTGCCAGCAGTCCGGGACAGAACACAGATACGCAGTATTTT. The chain uses TRBV28 and TRBJ2-3; the match to TRBD1 covers 7 bases. Germline V gene sequence: CDR1 MDHEN, CDR2 SYDVKM. V lost 5 bases to trimming and J lost 2 bases; unmatched junction nucleotides: 4. This CDR3 region has 14 residues.